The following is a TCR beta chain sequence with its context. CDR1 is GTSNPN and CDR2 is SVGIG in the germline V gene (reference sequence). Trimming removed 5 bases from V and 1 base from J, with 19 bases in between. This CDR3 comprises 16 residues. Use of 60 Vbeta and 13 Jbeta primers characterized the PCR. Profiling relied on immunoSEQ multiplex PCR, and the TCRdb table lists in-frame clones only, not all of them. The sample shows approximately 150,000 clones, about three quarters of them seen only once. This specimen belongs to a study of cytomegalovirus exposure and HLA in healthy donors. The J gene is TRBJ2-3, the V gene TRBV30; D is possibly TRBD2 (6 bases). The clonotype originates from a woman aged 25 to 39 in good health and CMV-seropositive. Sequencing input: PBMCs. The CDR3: CAWRTETSSGTDTQYF. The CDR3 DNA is TGTGCCTGGCGTACCGAAACTTCTAGCGGCACAGATACGCAGTATTTT.